This T cell receptor beta chain was sequenced in a study of T cells in Graves' hyperthyroidism and ophthalmopathy (dated by TCRdb to the late 2010s). Background on the whole study: Peripheral blood samples were taken at the time of initial diagnosis, prior to any treatment. A discovery cohort of around 100 patients, approximately 44 with Graves' ophthalmopathy and approximately 60 with stable Graves' hyperthyroidism, was used to find distinguishing TCR V-J signatures. Prospective prediction of ophthalmopathy was tested in an independent validation cohort consisting of 18 to 20 hyperthyroidism patients and more than 15 patients who later progressed to ophthalmopathy. The roughly 94 discovery patients were randomly divided into training and test sets at a 7:3 ratio. In over five Graves' hyperthyroidism patients, the study also compared T-cell repertoires from thyroid tissue with T-cell repertoires from blood. After sampling, hyperthyroidism patients received methimazole starting at 30 mg daily, and ophthalmopathy patients received high-dose intravenous methylprednisolone. According to the paper, TCR Vbeta CDR3 sequencing was carried out on approximately 140 peripheral blood samples, which came from over 40 ophthalmopathy, 75 to 80 hyperthyroidism and about 17 progressor patients. Here is what the overall study found, with its caveats: Most expanded thyroid clonotypes (frequency above 0.001) were also detected in blood, suggesting blood repertoires may reflect thyroid immune responses. During validation, the model predicted progression to ophthalmopathy a median of approximately six months ahead of onset, with approximately 71% sensitivity and under 85% specificity. Sample size was not statistically predetermined, and investigators were not blinded to group allocation. In cross-validation, a model built on a 13 V-J signature told ophthalmopathy apart from stable hyperthyroidism with 87.88% sensitivity and around 84% specificity, and in testing the same model reached 80%/75%.

The TCR beta CDR3 regions were amplified from the RNA transcripts. The TCR CDR3 was subjected to a first round of RT-PCR using the HTBI primer set and the Qiagen OneStep RT-PCR kit. Libraries were constructed in a second round of multiplex PCR, after which size selection and purification were carried out. Libraries were sequenced paired-end with 100 bp reads on an Illumina HiSeq2000. Turning to the authors' computational methods: SOAPnuke was used to process the raw data, removing reads that contained adapters or uncalled bases, had a mean Phred below 15, or lacked an exact match to the constant primer or identifier. COPE v1.2.5 was used to merge the high-quality paired reads, and each unique nucleotide sequence was defined as a clonotype. MiTCR v1.1 was used to align clonotypes to the IMGT TRBV, TRBD and TRBJ reference segments. Analysis was restricted to V-J combinations with a frequency above 0.0001, which covered roughly 99% of repertoires. A TCS score was defined as the ratio of F50 (clonal expansion) to E x V (chaos), with BLOSUM62-based TCRdist applied between CDR3 peptides within each V-J. Welch's t-statistics and random forest reduced approximately 520 V-J features to 13, which were used in a naive Bayes classifier (R e1071). The Morisita-Horn index was used to measure how similar the thyroid and blood repertoires were. In-frame beta chains were kept once TCRdb had trimmed the public reads at Q25 with fastp and called clones with MiXCR. Merged by CDR3 protein, the rows form single entries marked with the most common genes and DNA. Clone size and V and J calls follow TCRdb, not the original study. This sample lists around 800,000 distinct CDR3 sequences; roughly 37% were detected once. The ten largest account for around 9.3% of the sample.

This clonotype was found many times. Its cognate antigen has yet to be identified. Per-nucleotide qualities are absent, and no much larger clonotype sits a single base away. The germline V gene yields SQVTM for CDR1 and ANQGSEA for CDR2. From its cysteine to its phenylalanine, the CDR3 spans 15 amino acids. Just the 45-base CDR3 DNA is kept, in frame starting at base 1. V gives up 0 bases and J gives up 7 bases, and the segment between their germline ends measures 18 bases. Graves' hyperthyroidism was defined as stable when no progression to ophthalmopathy occurred over 18 months of follow-up. Hyperthyroidism patients were newly diagnosed, had a disease duration of under 2 months, and were aged 18 to 65 years. Exclusion was applied to patients with uncontrolled infections, other autoimmune diseases, pregnancy or lactation. Diagnoses were established on the basis of clinical symptoms, serum thyroxine and TRAb, thyroid ultrasound, and orbital computed tomography. PBMCs were isolated from about 9.2 ml of fresh peripheral blood by Ficoll-Paque density gradient centrifugation. Trizol reagent was used to extract total RNA, and RNA quality was then checked on an Agilent 2100 Bioanalyzer.

This TCR came from a man in his late teens or twenties with Graves' hyperthyroidism. What was sequenced was blood. The chain joins TRBV29-1 to TRBJ2-5; the D gene is unclear. The CDR3 sequence is CSVEDRVRVSGTQYF. In nucleotides, the sequence is TGCAGCGTTGAAGATCGGGTACGGGTGTCGGGGACCCAGTACTTC.